This T cell receptor (beta chain) was retrieved from a study of molecular identifiers for immune sequencing clone quantification. Overall study findings and caveats: Clones above 20 RNA copies held over 97% of effector molecules, under 1% in naive cells. Highly expanded clone sizes could be underestimated by identical TCR molecules that share a barcode.

Via MiXCR, TCRdb re-called the PCR reads, giving one row per CDR3 protein. The table has some 65,000 distinct CDR3 sequences, less than 20% seen once. Sorted naive CD8 T cells were those defined as CD8+CD4-CCR7+CD45RA+. For this clonotype: Its antigen is not known.

This CDR3 region has 15 residues. Germline V gene data show CDR1 as SGHRS and CDR2 as YFSETQ. Trimming took 2 bases from V and 2 from J, leaving 13 bases between them. This chain joins TRBV5-1 and TRBJ1-1; D is unresolved. This TCR was sampled from a human donor in good health. Some libraries in this study had Jurkat cell RNA spiked in. Source material: naive CD8+ T cells from blood, with Jurkat cell RNA spiked in. Subset specified: FACS-sorted CD8+CD4-CCR7+CD45RA+ naive T cells. In DNA, the CDR3 is TGCGCCAGCAGCTTAGGTGACAACGCTAACACTGAAGCTTTCTTT. This sequence encodes CASSLGDNANTEAFF.